A selection of T cell receptor beta chains follows, all from one sample in a study of T-cell reconstitution after alpha-beta-depleted transplantation in children. TCRdb reanalysed the PCR reads using MiXCR and keeps one entry per CDR3 protein. The sample lists 530,000 or so distinct CDR3 sequences, 27% occurring once. Sequences were derived from PBMCs, sampled before TCRalphabeta/CD19-depleted stem cell transplant. Receptors were obtained from a boy in the first two years of life with Wiskott-Aldrich syndrome, due to receive a stem cell transplant. Each CDR3 is given with its conserved first and last residue. D genes are given only for firm matches. Some rows mark clone size as missing; the rest say once, few, many or name a class of expanded clone.

>TRBJ2-3|NA|NA|TRBV6-2/TRBV6-3
CASSYSRQGLGDTQYF
TGTGCCAGCAGTTACTCGCGACAGGGACTCGGAGATACGCAGTATTTT
>TRBJ2-3|NA|NA|TRBV29-1
CSVREDTQYF
TGCAGCGTCCGGGAAGATACGCAGTATTTT
>TRBJ1-4|NA|NA|TRBV20-1
CSARDRFQSVAKTNEKLFF
TGCAGTGCTAGAGATCGGTTTCAGTCGGTTGCTAAGACTAATGAAAAACTGTTTTTT
>TRBJ1-2|TRBD1|once|TRBV20-1
CSAPDRGGYGYTF
TGCAGTGCCCCGGACAGGGGAGGCTATGGCTACACCTTC
>TRBJ2-2|NA|NA|TRBV10-3
CAPNGGTGELFF
TGTGCCCCCAATGGAGGCACCGGGGAGCTGTTTTTT
>TRBJ2-3|NA|few|TRBV5-1
CASSLGGPATDTQYF
TGCGCCAGCAGCTTGGGTGGGCCAGCCACAGATACGCAGTATTTT
>TRBJ2-7|TRBD1|NA|TRBV5-1
CASSLETGGSLYEQYF
TGCGCCAGCAGCTTGGAAACAGGGGGCTCCCTTTACGAGCAGTACTTC
>TRBJ2-7|TRBD2|NA|TRBV10-3
CAISNGAGGQYEQYF
TGTGCCATCAGCAACGGAGCGGGAGGGCAATACGAGCAGTACTTC
>TRBJ1-1|TRBD1|few|TRBV4-1
CASSLLLDRGLRNTEAFF
TGCGCCAGCAGCCTACTACTTGACAGGGGGCTAAGGAACACTGAAGCTTTCTTT
>TRBJ1-4|NA|few|TRBV18
CASSRPAATNEKLFF
TGTGCCAGCTCCCGCCCGGCAGCAACTAATGAAAAACTGTTTTTT
>TRBJ2-5|NA|few|TRBV7-6
CASSPRGGLGQETQYF
TGTGCCAGCAGCCCAAGGGGGGGGCTCGGGCAAGAGACCCAGTACTTC
>TRBJ2-7|NA|NA|TRBV5-1
CASSRSAMGESYEQYF
TGCGCCAGCAGCCGGAGCGCTATGGGGGAGAGTTACGAGCAGTACTTC
>TRBJ2-7|NA|few|TRBV20-1
CSARDRQGLSEQYF
TGCAGTGCTAGAGATCGTCAGGGACTCTCAGAGCAGTACTTC
>TRBJ1-4|NA|NA|TRBV12-3/TRBV12-4
CASSLHHATNEKLFF
TGTGCCAGCAGTCTCCACCATGCAACTAATGAAAAACTGTTTTTT
>TRBJ1-3|TRBD1|NA|TRBV29-1
CSVRGTDGNTIYF
TGCAGCGTGAGAGGGACAGATGGAAACACCATATATTTT
>TRBJ1-3|NA|few|TRBV7-9
CASSWGGNTIYF
TGTGCCAGCAGCTGGGGTGGAAACACCATATATTTT
>TRBJ2-1|NA|few|TRBV4-1
CASSQRPIVEQFF
TGCGCCAGCAGCCAACGACCGATCGTTGAGCAGTTCTTC
>TRBJ2-3|NA|few|TRBV5-1
CASSLTLGHTDTQYF
TGCGCCAGCAGCTTGACTCTGGGGCACACAGATACGCAGTATTTT
>TRBJ2-4|TRBD2|NA|TRBV12-3/TRBV12-4
CASSQTGTRNIQYF
TGTGCCAGCAGTCAGACCGGGACTAGAAACATTCAGTACTTC
>TRBJ2-7|NA|many|TRBV7-2
CASSLGSAYEQYF
TGTGCCAGCAGCTTAGGATCGGCCTACGAGCAGTACTTC
>TRBJ1-2|NA|few|TRBV12-3/TRBV12-4
CASSWSHRVMRNYGYTF
TGTGCCAGCAGTTGGTCGCACAGGGTGATGCGGAACTATGGCTACACCTTC
>TRBJ2-7|NA|NA|TRBV18
CASSPTTRAYEQYF
TGTGCCAGCTCCCCAACTACAAGGGCCTACGAGCAGTACTTC
>TRBJ2-1|NA|few|TRBV9
CASSALTSYNEQFF
TGTGCCAGCAGCGCCCTGACATCCTACAATGAGCAGTTCTTC
>TRBJ2-7|TRBD2|NA|TRBV5-1
CASSTTSGSPPYEQYF
TGCGCCAGCAGCACCACTAGCGGGAGTCCCCCCTACGAGCAGTACTTC
>TRBJ2-2|TRBD2|NA|TRBV25-1
CASSDRREKTGELFF
TGTGCCAGCAGTGATCGGCGGGAGAAAACCGGGGAGCTGTTTTTT
>TRBJ1-1|NA|NA|TRBV29-1
CSVDLIRNTEAFF
TGCAGCGTTGACCTGATCAGAAACACTGAAGCTTTCTTT
>TRBJ2-1|TRBD1|NA|TRBV10-3
CAIRTPGDREFSYNEQFF
TGTGCCATCAGGACCCCTGGTGACAGGGAGTTTTCCTACAATGAGCAGTTCTTC
>TRBJ2-3|TRBD1|few|TRBV24-1
CATSDPYRTGTDTQYF
TGTGCCACCAGTGATCCCTATAGGACAGGGACAGATACGCAGTATTTT
>TRBJ2-5|TRBD2|NA|TRBV12-3/TRBV12-4
CASSPLGPSGGVTQYF
TGTGCCAGCAGTCCCCTGGGGCCTAGCGGGGGAGTGACCCAGTACTTC
>TRBJ2-2|TRBD2|NA|TRBV18
CASSPTSGTNTGELFF
TGTGCCAGCTCACCTACTAGCGGGACGAACACCGGGGAGCTGTTTTTT
>TRBJ2-2|TRBD1|NA|TRBV27
CASRWTGGTGELFF
TGTGCCAGCAGGTGGACAGGGGGCACCGGGGAGCTGTTTTTT
>TRBJ2-5|NA|NA|TRBV20-1
CSARGSTGNHQETQYF
TGCAGTGCTAGAGGAAGTACAGGAAACCACCAAGAGACCCAGTACTTC
>TRBJ1-2|NA|few|TRBV12-3/TRBV12-4
CASSPVRGPGEGYTF
TGTGCCAGCAGTCCCGTCCGGGGGCCGGGGGAAGGCTACACCTTC
>TRBJ2-1|TRBD2|NA|TRBV6-5
CASSYLGLVGNEQFF
TGTGCCAGCAGTTACTTGGGACTAGTCGGCAATGAGCAGTTCTTC
>TRBJ2-1|TRBD2|few|TRBV12-3/TRBV12-4
CASSLLPGLAGAYEQFF
TGTGCCAGCAGTTTACTTCCGGGACTAGCGGGAGCCTATGAGCAGTTCTTC
>TRBJ2-2|TRBD2|many|TRBV12-3/TRBV12-4
CASSFRLAGGTGELFF
TGTGCCAGCAGTTTCAGGCTAGCGGGAGGCACCGGGGAGCTGTTTTTT
>TRBJ2-1|NA|NA|TRBV29-1
CSVEKQIGNEQFF
TGCAGCGTTGAAAAACAGATCGGAAATGAGCAGTTCTTC
>TRBJ2-7|NA|NA|TRBV5-1
CASSLRGRDYEQYF
TGCGCCAGCAGCTTAAGGGGTCGGGACTACGAGCAGTACTTC
>TRBJ2-2|NA|few|TRBV5-6
CASSLETAGSNTGELFF
TGTGCCAGCAGCTTGGAAACAGCAGGTTCGAACACCGGGGAGCTGTTTTTT
>TRBJ2-7|TRBD2|few|TRBV28
CASRVGRGFYEQYF
TGTGCCAGCAGGGTAGGGAGGGGATTCTACGAGCAGTACTTC
>TRBJ2-3|NA|NA|TRBV10-3
CATRREDTQYF
TGTGCCACAAGACGGGAGGATACGCAGTATTTT
>TRBJ2-1|NA|NA|TRBV5-1
CASSPTVAYEQFF
TGCGCCAGCAGCCCCACCGTGGCTTATGAGCAGTTCTTC
>TRBJ2-1|NA|NA|TRBV5-5
CASSPGPPQGQFF
TGTGCCAGCAGCCCGGGGCCCCCACAGGGGCAGTTCTTC
>TRBJ2-2|NA|NA|TRBV12-3/TRBV12-4
CASSEGLTGELFF
TGTGCCAGCAGTGAGGGACTCACCGGGGAGCTGTTTTTT
>TRBJ2-7|NA|few|TRBV10-3
CAISESSPGPYEQYF
TGTGCCATCAGTGAGTCAAGTCCCGGTCCCTACGAGCAGTACTTC
>TRBJ1-1|NA|once|TRBV5-1
CASSADTANTEAFF
TGCGCCAGCAGCGCAGACACGGCGAACACTGAAGCTTTCTTT
>TRBJ2-2|NA|few|TRBV5-1
CASSSGEPTGELFF
TGCGCCAGCAGCTCGGGAGAACCCACCGGGGAGCTGTTTTTT
>TRBJ2-5|NA|NA|TRBV4-1
CASSQDTTQETQYF
TGCGCCAGCAGCCAAGATACCACGCAAGAGACCCAGTACTTC
>TRBJ1-2|TRBD1|NA|TRBV20-1
CSARAGQNYGYTF
TGCAGTGCTAGAGCGGGACAGAACTATGGCTACACCTTC
>TRBJ2-1|TRBD2|once|TRBV20-1
CSARDIGAGGGDEQFF
TGCAGTGCTAGAGATATAGGAGCGGGAGGGGGGGATGAGCAGTTCTTC
>TRBJ2-7|TRBD1|few|TRBV29-1
CSVDSGDRTYEQYF
TGCAGCGTTGATTCTGGGGACAGGACCTACGAGCAGTACTTC
>TRBJ2-6|NA|few|TRBV21-1
CASSASPGQQYSGANVLTF
TGTGCCAGCAGCGCCTCTCCGGGACAGCAATATTCTGGGGCCAACGTCCTGACTTTC
>TRBJ2-3|NA|NA|TRBV5-1
CASSLLITSTDTQYF
TGCGCCAGCAGCTTGTTGATCACTAGCACAGATACGCAGTATTTT